This TCR beta chain is from a study of CD8 T cells in ankylosing spondylitis. General observations from the study: Significant enrichment of disease-linked clones was reportedly seen in matched ankylosing spondylitis synovial fluid. It appeared that ankylosing spondylitis blood was characterized by a TCR beta motif of under ten highly homologous variants. Some motif variants were previously reported in reactive arthritis synovial fluid and blood.

Quantitative 5'-RACE with molecular barcodes generated TCR beta libraries. TCRdb reprocessed the 5' RACE reads with MiXCR, giving one entry per CDR3 protein. The table shows some 130,000 distinct CDR3 sequences, with about 7% occurring only once. This clonotype was recorded at least ten times. What it recognizes is unknown. Germline V lookup: CDR1 DFQATT, CDR2 SNEGSKA (reference sequence). There are 21 residues in the CDR3. The trim removed 2 bases at V and 8 bases at J, leaving 24 bases unmatched. This receptor was taken from a female donor with ankylosing spondylitis or in good health (not recorded which). This sequence joins TRBV20-1 and TRBJ2-2; 12 bases line up with TRBD2. Sequencing input: blood, either unsorted or a sorted T cell fraction (not recorded which). The CDR3, as DNA: TGCAGTGCTAGATCCCAGGACCGGAGGTTAAGACTAGCGGGGGCGCATGGGGAGCTGTTTTTT. Amino acid sequence: CSARSQDRRLRLAGAHGELFF.